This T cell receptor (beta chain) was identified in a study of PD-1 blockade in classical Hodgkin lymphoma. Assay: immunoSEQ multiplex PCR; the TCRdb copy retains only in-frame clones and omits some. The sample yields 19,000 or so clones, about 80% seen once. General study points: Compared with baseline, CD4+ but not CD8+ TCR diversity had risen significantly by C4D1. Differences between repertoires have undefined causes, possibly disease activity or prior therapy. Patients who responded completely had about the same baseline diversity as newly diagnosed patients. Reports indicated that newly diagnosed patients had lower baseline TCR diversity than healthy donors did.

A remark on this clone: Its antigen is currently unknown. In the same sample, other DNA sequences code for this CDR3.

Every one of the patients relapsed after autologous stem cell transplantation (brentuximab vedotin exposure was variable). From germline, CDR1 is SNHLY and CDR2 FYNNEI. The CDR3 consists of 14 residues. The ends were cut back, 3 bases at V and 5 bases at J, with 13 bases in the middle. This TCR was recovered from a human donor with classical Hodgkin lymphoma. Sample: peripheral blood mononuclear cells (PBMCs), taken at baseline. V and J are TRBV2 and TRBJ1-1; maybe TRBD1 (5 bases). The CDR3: CASSDRGVGTEAFF. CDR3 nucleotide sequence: TGTGCCAGCAGTGACCGGGGGGTGGGGACTGAAGCTTTCTTT.